The 18 T cell receptor beta chains given below trace back to one sample, sequenced in a study of blood T cell repertoires in COVID-19. This table comes from immunoSEQ multiplex PCR, and its TCRdb copy is limited to in-frame clones, with some not included. This sample carries 150,000 to 200,000 clones, 65% to 85% of them seen once, and the ten largest clones take under 5.5%. Sequencing was carried out using peripheral blood. These receptors were taken from a woman in her twenties or thirties with acute or convalescent COVID-19.

The chain recombines TRBV7-6 with TRBJ2-3; possible D gene TRBD2, 5 bases. The germline gives CDR1 SGHVS, CDR2 FNYEAQ. V was trimmed by 0 bases and J by 1 base, leaving 8 bases between them. The CDR3 is 15 residues long. CDR3 amino acids: CASSLADGGTDTQYF. The CDR3 DNA follows: TGTGCCAGCAGCTTAGCAGACGGGGGCACAGATACGCAGTATTTT.

A remark on this clone: The junction departs from germline at one end; a sequencing error may be responsible. The J gene is TRBJ2-7, the V gene TRBV13; D gene ambiguous. The germline gives CDR1 PRHDT, CDR2 FYEKMQ (reference sequence). This CDR3 contains 12 residues. The CDR3 region is CASSLGAVFRNF. DNA of the CDR3: TGTGCCAGCAGCTTAGGCGCGGTTTTTCGGAACTTC.

The chain joins TRBV23-1 to TRBJ2-7, with 7 nucleotides matching TRBD1. TRBV23-1 carries the ORF label, with uncertain function. There are 17 residues in the CDR3. With V trimmed by 7 bases and J by 2 bases, 17 bases remained unmatched. In nucleotides, the CDR3 is TGCGCCAGCAACCTCGAACTGAACAGGGGACGTGCCTACGAGCAGTACTTC. As protein: CASNLELNRGRAYEQYF.

This clone was observed a single time. The CDR3 DNA reads as TGCGCCAGCAGCTTTTCGGTCACCGGGGAGCTGTTTTTT. Its translation is CASSFSVTGELFF. The rearrangement joins TRBV5-1 to TRBJ2-2; the D is unclear. The CDR3 covers 13 residues. V gave up 2 bases and J gave up 4 bases, with 6 bases separating them. Germline V gene lookup returns CDR1 SGHRS and CDR2 YFSETQ. Full variable domain (rest looked up from reference TRBV5-1 and TRBJ2-2): KAGVTQTPRYLIKTRGQQVTLSCSPISGHRSVSWYQQTPGQGLQFLFEYFSETQRNKGNFPGRFSGRQFSNSRSEMNVSTLELGDSALYLCASSFSVTGELFFGEGSRLTVL.

V gene TRBV11-2 combines with J gene TRBJ1-2, with a tentative D call TRBD1 (6 bases). The V gene lost 4 bases and the J gene lost 2 bases, with 8 bases spanning the gap. The CDR3 has 13 residues. Germline CDR1 reads SGHAT; CDR2 reads FQNNGV. CDR3: CASSSTGNYGYTF. The CDR3 region has the DNA TGTGCCAGCAGCTCTACAGGGAACTATGGCTACACCTTC.

The rearrangement joins TRBV11-3 to TRBJ1-6; no definite D call. V gave up 3 bases and J gave up 0 bases, with 6 bases separating them. Germline values: CDR1 SGHNT, CDR2 YENEEA. This CDR3 comprises 15 residues. The CDR3 is CASSFRHSYNSPLHF. Written as DNA, the CDR3 is TGTGCCAGCAGCTTCAGGCACTCCTATAATTCACCCCTCCACTTT.

The chain links TRBV6-1 to TRBJ2-2; TRBD1 might be the D (7 bases). V shed 7 bases and J shed 11 bases, with 20 bases lying between them. Germline V gives CDR1 MNHNS, CDR2 SASEGT. The CDR3 covers 14 residues. DNA for the CDR3: TGTGCCAGCAACCGAGACAGGGCCGGGGGCGAGCTGTTTTTT. Translation gives CASNRDRAGGELFF.

This clone was found a few times. This chain links TRBV28 with TRBJ1-5; D unclear. This CDR3 region has 14 residues. Germline CDR1 is MDHEN and CDR2 is SYDVKM. The ends were cut back, 2 bases at V and 4 bases at J, with 9 bases in the middle. CDR3 sequence reads: CASSLGIRNQPQHF. In DNA form, the CDR3 reads TGTGCCAGCAGTTTAGGCATCCGAAATCAGCCCCAGCATTTT.

The genes are TRBV7-2 and TRBJ1-2; a weak D match, TRBD1 (5 bases). Germline V gene data show CDR1 as SGHTA and CDR2 as FQGNSA. The CDR3 runs to 16 residues. Between the trimmed V and J ends, which lost 1 base and 7 bases, there was a span of 19 bases. CDR3 nucleotide sequence: TGTGCCAGCAGCTTAGGCCGGGCGGGGGGGTTCAGTGGCTACACCTTC. Amino acids: CASSLGRAGGFSGYTF.

The V call is TRBV3-1 (or the pseudogene TRBV3-2), the J call TRBJ1-2, with D possibly TRBD1 on 5 matching bases. V was shortened by 1 base and J by 6 bases, with 12 bases between the two germline ends. Germline CDR1 reads LGHDT; CDR2 reads YNNKEL (reference sequence). The CDR3 spans 14 residues. The CDR3 DNA follows: TGTGCCAGCAGCCAAGGGTCGGCAGGGAATGGCTACACCTTC. Amino acid sequence: CASSQGSAGNGYTF.

This chain links TRBV30 with TRBJ1-1; 8 bases map to TRBD1. The CDR3 length is 17 residues. V lost 1 base to trimming and J lost 4 bases; unmatched junction nucleotides: 14. The V gene's germline CDR1 is GTSNPN and CDR2 SVGIG (reference sequence). CDR3 DNA sequence: TGTGCCTGGAGTGGAGGAAAATGGACAGGGATGGCCACTGAAGCTTTCTTT. It yields the protein CAWSGGKWTGMATEAFF. The entire variable domain, with the rest obtained from reference TRBV30 and TRBJ1-1, is as follows: SQTIHQWPATLVQPVGSPLSLECTVEGTSNPNLYWYRQAAGRGLQLLFYSVGIGQISSEVPQNLSASRPQDRQFILSSKKLLLSDSGFYLCAWSGGKWTGMATEAFFGQGTRLTVV.

This clone was recorded only once. The rearrangement joins TRBV6-1 to TRBJ1-3; D gene unclear. Deletions cut 4 bases from V and 4 bases from J, with 17 bases between. This CDR3 spans 16 amino acids. Germline CDR1 and CDR2: MNHNS and SASEGT. CDR3 loop: CASSGPERGKGNTIYF. The CDR3 bases are TGTGCCAGCAGTGGTCCAGAACGGGGAAAAGGAAACACCATATATTTT.

The chain recombines TRBV7-3 with TRBJ1-6; 7 bases are shared with TRBD1. CDR1 SGHTA and CDR2 FQGTGA come from the germline V gene. The ends lost 1 base at V and 7 bases at J; junction bases unmatched: 19. This CDR3 spans 20 amino acids. Here the CDR3 reads CASSLSHFGGDSKRNSPLHF. The CDR3 region has the DNA TGTGCCAGCAGCTTAAGCCATTTCGGGGGGGACAGCAAGAGGAATTCACCCCTCCACTTT.

This clone was observed a single time. The chain recombines TRBV7-9 with TRBJ2-5; 8 nucleotides agree with TRBD2. This CDR3 contains 15 residues. The junction had 3 bases not matched to a gene; V was cut back by 1 base and J by 2 bases. Germline V lookup: CDR1 SEHNR, CDR2 FQNEAQ (reference sequence). DNA for the CDR3: TGTGCCAGCAGCTTAGGAGCGGGAGTACAAGAGACCCAGTACTTC. Protein sequence: CASSLGAGVQETQYF.

The chain employs TRBV3-1 (or the pseudogene TRBV3-2) and TRBJ2-1; D ambiguous. The V end was cut by 0 bases, the J end by 4 bases, with 10 bases between. The CDR3 is 15 amino acids. Germline V gives CDR1 LGHDT, CDR2 YNNKEL (reference sequence). The CDR3 spells CASSQDRPSYNEQFF. DNA for the CDR3: TGTGCCAGCAGCCAAGACAGGCCTTCATACAATGAGCAGTTCTTC.

The chain combines TRBV19 with TRBJ2-3, with 11 bases identical to TRBD2. Germline V lookup: CDR1 LNHDA, CDR2 SQIVND (reference sequence). J was trimmed by 5 bases and V by 6 bases; bases with no gene match: 7. The CDR3 has 15 residues. The CDR3 nucleotides are TGTGCCAGTAGCCTTAGCGGGGGGGTAGGAGATACGCAGTATTTT. Amino acid sequence: CASSLSGGVGDTQYF.

The sample holds a few counts of this clone. The chain employs TRBV7-6 and TRBJ2-7; 8 bases agree with TRBD2. Unmatched junction bases numbered 9, after V lost 2 bases and J lost 6 bases. Germline V CDR1 and CDR2: SGHVS, FNYEAQ. The CDR3 runs 15 residues. The CDR3 loop reads CASSLRPGGGTEQYF. CDR3 nucleotide sequence: TGTGCCAGCAGCTTACGGCCGGGAGGGGGTACCGAGCAGTACTTC.

The chain couples TRBV9 to TRBJ2-1; the D gene is possibly TRBD1 (6 bases). Trimming removed 0 bases from V and 6 bases from J, with 10 bases in between. The CDR3 contains 14 residues. CDR1 is SGDLS, CDR2 YYNGEE, per germline. Here the CDR3 DNA reads TGTGCCAGCAGCGTAGCTGACAGGTTCAATGAGCAGTTCTTC. It yields the protein CASSVADRFNEQFF.